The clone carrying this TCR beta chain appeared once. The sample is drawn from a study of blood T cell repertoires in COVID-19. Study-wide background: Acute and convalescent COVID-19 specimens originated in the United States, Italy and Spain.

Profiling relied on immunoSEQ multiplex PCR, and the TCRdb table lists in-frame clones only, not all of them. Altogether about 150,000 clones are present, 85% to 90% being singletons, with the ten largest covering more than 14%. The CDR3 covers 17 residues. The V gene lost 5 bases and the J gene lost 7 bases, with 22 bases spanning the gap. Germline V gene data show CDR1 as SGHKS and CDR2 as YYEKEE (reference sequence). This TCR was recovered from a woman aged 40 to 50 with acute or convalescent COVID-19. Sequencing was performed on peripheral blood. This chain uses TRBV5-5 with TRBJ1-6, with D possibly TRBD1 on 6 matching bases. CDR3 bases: TGTGCCAGCAGACGAGAGGGGGGGGCTTCCCTAAATTCACCCCTCCACTTT. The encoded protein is CASRREGGASLNSPLHF.